This is a list of T cell receptor beta chains from one sample in a study of immune characterization of retroperitoneal liposarcoma. TCRdb re-analysed the PCR reads in MiXCR, keeping a single row per CDR3 protein. In the table there are 8,000 to 11,000 distinct CDR3 sequences, 28% of which are singletons. Specimen: tumor tissue. The receptor source for this set is a female donor with retroperitoneal liposarcoma. Each CDR3 is given with its conserved first and last residue. Fields, in order: D gene, V gene, clone size, J gene, CDR3 length, CDR3 DNA, CDR3 protein. D genes are given only for firm matches. Clone sizes are given selectively: once, few, many, or a class where the clone is expanded.

d_call: TRBD1
v_call: TRBV7-2
clone_size: medium-sized
j_call: TRBJ1-1
cdr3_length: 16
cdr3_nt: TGTGCCAGCAGCCCCCAACCCGGACAGGGGCGAACTGAAGCTTTCTTT
cdr3_aa: CASSPQPGQGRTEAFF

d_call: .
v_call: TRBV6-5
clone_size: few
j_call: TRBJ1-2
cdr3_length: 14
cdr3_nt: TGTGCCAGCAGGATGACAGACACCAACTATGGCTACACCTTC
cdr3_aa: CASRMTDTNYGYTF

d_call: .
v_call: TRBV7-2
clone_size: few
j_call: TRBJ1-5
cdr3_length: 14
cdr3_nt: TGTGCCAGCAGCCCGAATCGGAGCAATCAGCCCCAGCATTTT
cdr3_aa: CASSPNRSNQPQHF

d_call: .
v_call: TRBV7-2
clone_size: medium-sized
j_call: TRBJ1-4
cdr3_length: 15
cdr3_nt: TGTGCCAGCAGCACGATGACAGGTTTGGGTGAAAAACTGTTTTTT
cdr3_aa: CASSTMTGLGEKLFF

d_call: .
v_call: TRBV6-1
clone_size: medium-sized
j_call: TRBJ2-7
cdr3_length: 13
cdr3_nt: TGTGCCAGCAGTGAAAACTCTGGCTACGAGCAGTACTTC
cdr3_aa: CASSENSGYEQYF

d_call: TRBD2
v_call: TRBV7-6
clone_size: few
j_call: TRBJ2-7
cdr3_length: 18
cdr3_nt: TGTGCCAGCAGCTTAGAGTCCGGGACTAGCGGGGTTTTGGGTGAGCAGTACTTC
cdr3_aa: CASSLESGTSGVLGEQYF

d_call: .
v_call: TRBV7-2
clone_size: many
j_call: TRBJ1-2
cdr3_length: 12
cdr3_nt: TGTGCCAGCAGCTTCATCGGGTATGGCTACACCTTC
cdr3_aa: CASSFIGYGYTF

d_call: .
v_call: TRBV5-6
clone_size: .
j_call: TRBJ2-4
cdr3_length: 14
cdr3_nt: TGTGCCAGCAGCTTAGGTTTCTCCTACAATGAGCAGTACTTC
cdr3_aa: CASSLGFSYNEQYF

d_call: .
v_call: TRBV10-1
clone_size: many
j_call: TRBJ2-1
cdr3_length: 16
cdr3_nt: TGCGCCAGCAGTCGGGAAGATCCCCCAGGGTACAATGAGCAGTTCTTC
cdr3_aa: CASSREDPPGYNEQFF

d_call: .
v_call: TRBV12-3/TRBV12-4
clone_size: .
j_call: TRBJ2-4
cdr3_length: 18
cdr3_nt: TGTGCCAGCAGTCCCTCTTATTTGGGAAGGAGGTCCTACAATGAGCAGTACTTC
cdr3_aa: CASSPSYLGRRSYNEQYF

d_call: .
v_call: TRBV7-3
clone_size: few
j_call: TRBJ2-3
cdr3_length: 14
cdr3_nt: TGTGCCAGCAGCTGGCTAGGCCCCACAGATACGCAGTATTTT
cdr3_aa: CASSWLGPTDTQYF

d_call: .
v_call: TRBV6-1
clone_size: once
j_call: TRBJ2-1
cdr3_length: 13
cdr3_nt: TGTGCCAGCAGTGAAGTTTGGGTCAGTGAGCAGTTCTTC
cdr3_aa: CASSEVWVSEQFF

d_call: .
v_call: TRBV27
clone_size: .
j_call: TRBJ2-1
cdr3_length: 14
cdr3_nt: TGTGCCAGCAGTTTTATAAGGGTGCGCAATGAGCAGTTCTTC
cdr3_aa: CASSFIRVRNEQFF

d_call: .
v_call: TRBV4-1
clone_size: .
j_call: TRBJ2-2
cdr3_length: 18
cdr3_nt: TGCGCCAGCAGCCAAGATGGGCAGGGGGGAATGCGGGCCGGGGAGCTGTTTTTT
cdr3_aa: CASSQDGQGGMRAGELFF

d_call: .
v_call: TRBV7-4
clone_size: .
j_call: TRBJ2-7
cdr3_length: 12
cdr3_nt: TGTGCCAGCAGCTACGGTAGAGACGAGCAGTACTTC
cdr3_aa: CASSYGRDEQYF

d_call: TRBD2
v_call: TRBV24-1
clone_size: few
j_call: TRBJ2-7
cdr3_length: 19
cdr3_nt: TGTGCCACCAGTGAACCGGGACTAGCGGGAGGGCAGACCTACAATGAGCAGTACTTC
cdr3_aa: CATSEPGLAGGQTYNEQYF

d_call: TRBD1
v_call: TRBV12-3/TRBV12-4
clone_size: .
j_call: TRBJ1-4
cdr3_length: 18
cdr3_nt: TGTGCCAGCAGCGACGGGACAGGGACGACGAGAGGTAATGAAAAACTGTTTTTT
cdr3_aa: CASSDGTGTTRGNEKLFF

d_call: TRBD2
v_call: TRBV7-2
clone_size: few
j_call: TRBJ2-5
cdr3_length: 16
cdr3_nt: TGTGCCAGCAGCTTCCGGACTAGCGGGGTGGGGGAGACCCAGTACTTC
cdr3_aa: CASSFRTSGVGETQYF

d_call: TRBD1
v_call: TRBV6-1
clone_size: many
j_call: TRBJ2-7
cdr3_length: 18
cdr3_nt: TGTGCCAGCAGTTCGCCCCAAGGTTCAGGGACAGGGAAAGGTGAGCAGTACTTC
cdr3_aa: CASSSPQGSGTGKGEQYF